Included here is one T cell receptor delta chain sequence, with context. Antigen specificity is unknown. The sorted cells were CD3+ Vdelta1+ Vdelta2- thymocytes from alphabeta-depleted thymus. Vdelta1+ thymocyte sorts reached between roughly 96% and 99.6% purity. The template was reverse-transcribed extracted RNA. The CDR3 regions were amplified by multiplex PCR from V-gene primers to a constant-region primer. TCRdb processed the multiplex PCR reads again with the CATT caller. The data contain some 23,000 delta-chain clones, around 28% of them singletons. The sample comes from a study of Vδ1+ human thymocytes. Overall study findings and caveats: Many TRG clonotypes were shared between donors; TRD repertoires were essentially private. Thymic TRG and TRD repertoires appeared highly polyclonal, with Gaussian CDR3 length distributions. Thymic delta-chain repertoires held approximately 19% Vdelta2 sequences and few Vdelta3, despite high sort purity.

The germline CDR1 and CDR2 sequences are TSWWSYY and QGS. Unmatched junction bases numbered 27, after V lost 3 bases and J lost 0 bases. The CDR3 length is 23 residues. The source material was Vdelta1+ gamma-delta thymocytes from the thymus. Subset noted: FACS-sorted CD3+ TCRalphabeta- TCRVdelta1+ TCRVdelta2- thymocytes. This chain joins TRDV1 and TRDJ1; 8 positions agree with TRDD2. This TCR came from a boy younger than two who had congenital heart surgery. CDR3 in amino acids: CALGDPPLPTRLGPSQYTDKLIF. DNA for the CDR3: TGTGCTCTTGGGGACCCCCCTCTTCCTACTCGATTGGGCCCCTCGCAGTACACCGATAAACTCATCTTT.